The 26 T cell receptor beta chains below were found in one sample sequenced in a study of early stage breast cancer tumors. Using immunoSEQ multiplex PCR, the repertoire was profiled, and TCRdb retains in-frame clones only, with some absent. Altogether 8,000 to 9,500 clones are present, around 77% being singletons, with the ten largest covering about 9%. The sequencing input was normal breast tissue next to the tumor. Every receptor here comes from a person between 55 and 69 years old with breast cancer.

V and J are TRBV4-2 and TRBJ1-2, with D unclear. In germline, CDR1 is LGHNA, CDR2 YNFKEQ. With 0 bases removed from V and 4 bases from J, the gap between germline ends came to 12 bases. The CDR3 totals 15 residues. The CDR3 region has the DNA TGTGCCAGCAGCCAAGATTTAGAAAACTTCTATGGCTACACCTTC. It encodes CASSQDLENFYGYTF.

The V call is TRBV5-1, the J call TRBJ2-2; maybe TRBD1 (5 bases). V was cut by 0 bases and J by 9 bases, with 21 bases left in between. Germline lookup yields CDR1 SGHRS and CDR2 YFSETQ. The CDR3 runs 17 residues. The CDR3 spells CASSLGPPGLGPRELFF. CDR3 DNA: TGCGCCAGCAGCTTGGGCCCCCCAGGGCTGGGGCCCCGGGAGCTGTTTTTT.

The rearrangement joins TRBV14 to TRBJ2-1; no definite D call. The CDR3 extends over 11 amino acids. Germline V lookup: CDR1 SGHDN, CDR2 FVKESK. The germline V and J ends were trimmed by 1 base and 10 bases, with 5 bases remaining between them. CDR3 coding DNA: TGTGCCAGCAGCCAAGGGGGAGAGCAGTTCTTC. Protein product: CASSQGGEQFF.

This clone appeared once. J is TRBJ2-3 and V is TRBV4-1, with 8 nucleotides matching TRBD2. Germline assignment: CDR1 MGHRA and CDR2 YSYEKL. CDR3 length equals 14 residues. The trim removed 7 bases at V and 6 bases at J, leaving 9 bases unmatched. CDR3 DNA sequence: TGCGCCAGCAAACGGGAGGGCCATGGCGATACGCAGTATTTT. It translates to CASKREGHGDTQYF.

The rearrangement links TRBV5-1 to TRBJ2-1; tentatively, D is TRBD1 (5 bases). Per the germline V gene, CDR1 is SGHRS and CDR2 is YFSETQ. The CDR3 has 15 amino acids. The V gene lost 0 bases and the J gene lost 2 bases, with 9 bases spanning the gap. In DNA, the CDR3 is TGCGCCAGCAGCTTGGCTGGGGCCCCCTACAATGAGCAGTTCTTC. Translation gives CASSLAGAPYNEQFF.

This sequence joins TRBV11-1 and TRBJ1-1; D unclear. V was clipped by 5 bases and J by 3 bases, with 13 bases between them. There are 14 residues in the CDR3. The germline V gene encodes CDR1 SGHAT and CDR2 FQDESV (reference sequence). CDR3 region: CASSRGGRYTEAFF. CDR3 DNA sequence: TGTGCCAGCAGCCGTGGAGGGAGGTACACTGAAGCTTTCTTT.

The chain combines TRBV5-1 with TRBJ2-3; D not resolved. There are 15 residues in the CDR3. Trimming cost V 4 bases and J 12 bases, with 24 bases left between them. CDR1 and CDR2 from the germline V gene are SGHRS and YFSETQ. CDR3 residues: CASSPEQPSYLSQYF. In nucleotides, the CDR3 is TGCGCCAGCAGCCCCGAACAGCCCTCCTATCTAAGCCAGTATTTT.

CDR3 sequence (DNA): TGTGCCAGCAGTGATGCAGCTAGCAATCAGCCCCAGCATTTT. It is translated as CASSDAASNQPQHF. The chain uses TRBV2 and TRBJ1-5, with D unresolved. Trimming removed 3 bases at V and 0 bases at J, with 6 bases between. Germline V gives CDR1 SNHLY, CDR2 FYNNEI. The CDR3 length is 14 residues.

As DNA, the CDR3 is TGTGCCAGCAGCCAAGGAGAGACAGGGGACAATGAGCAGTTCTTC. Translation gives CASSQGETGDNEQFF. The J gene is TRBJ2-1, the V gene TRBV4-2; TRBD1 aligns across 8 bases. Germline CDR1 LGHNA, CDR2 YNFKEQ. The CDR3 has 15 amino acids. Trimming removed 1 base from V and 5 bases from J; junction bases left unmatched: 4.

V gene TRBV25-1 combines with J gene TRBJ2-7; D is undetermined. The CDR3 runs to 13 residues. In germline, CDR1 is MGHDK, CDR2 SYGVNS. With 2 bases removed from V and 0 bases from J, the gap between germline ends came to 5 bases. The CDR3 region has the DNA TGTGCCAGCAGTGAACCCCTCTCCTACGAGCAGTACTTC. Amino acid sequence: CASSEPLSYEQYF.

The CDR3 bases are TGTGCCAGCAGATTAGGGGACAGGGCGGCCTACGAGCAGTACTTC. It specifies CASRLGDRAAYEQYF. The V gene is TRBV6-1, the J gene TRBJ2-7; TRBD1 aligns across 9 bases. Trimming at V came to 6 bases and at J to 2 bases, leaving 8 bases not matched to a gene. Germline V gene data show CDR1 as MNHNS and CDR2 as SASEGT. The length of the CDR3 is 15 residues.

J is TRBJ1-1 and V is TRBV28, with no clear D. Germline loops: CDR1 MDHEN, CDR2 SYDVKM. The CDR3 is made up of 11 amino acids. The germline V and J ends were trimmed by 6 bases and 4 bases, with 6 bases remaining between them. The CDR3 reads CASRGLTEAFF. CDR3 nucleotide sequence: TGTGCCAGCAGGGGTCTCACTGAAGCTTTCTTT.

The chain is built from TRBV6-6 and TRBJ1-5; D perhaps matches TRBD1 (5 bases). CDR3 size: 15 residues. Trimming removed 5 bases at V and 3 bases at J, with 14 bases between. Germline V gene data show CDR1 as MNHNY and CDR2 as SVGAGI (reference sequence). CDR3 nucleotides: TGTGCCAGCAGTACCCAGGGTAGGGACAATCAGCCCCAGCATTTT. It encodes CASSTQGRDNQPQHF.

The chain has TRBV6-6 and TRBJ2-7; 11 bases fit TRBD2. Germline trimming cut 2 bases from V and 3 bases from J; bases unmatched to any gene: 0. The germline V gene has CDR1 MNHNY and CDR2 SVGAGI (reference sequence). There are 14 residues in the CDR3. The chain's CDR3 is CASSYGTSGYEQYF. The CDR3 DNA follows: TGTGCCAGCAGTTACGGGACTAGCGGCTACGAGCAGTACTTC.

This clone was detected a few times. The rearrangement links TRBV5-1 to TRBJ2-1; D ambiguous. The CDR3 runs to 16 residues. Germline V lookup: CDR1 SGHRS, CDR2 YFSETQ. The V gene lost 4 bases and the J gene lost 0 bases, with 14 bases spanning the gap. The CDR3 reads CASSEPRTSSYNEQFF. The CDR3 DNA reads TGCGCCAGCAGCGAACCCCGGACGAGCTCCTACAATGAGCAGTTCTTC.

The chain has TRBV27 and TRBJ1-4; D not certain. Trimming pared 6 bases from V and 0 bases from J, leaving 14 bases between. Germline V CDR1 and CDR2: MNHEY, SMNVEV (reference sequence). The CDR3 runs to 16 residues. CDR3 DNA sequence: TGTGCCAGCAGAAATTCCGACGGTGCAACTAATGAAAAACTGTTTTTT. Translating gives CASRNSDGATNEKLFF.

The gene calls are TRBV18 and TRBJ2-1; 12 positions agree with TRBD2. The length of the CDR3 is 15 residues. After removal of 6 bases from V and 7 bases from J, the junction contained 7 bases not matched to a gene. Looked up from germline, CDR1 is KGHSH and CDR2 is LQKENI. The CDR3 is CASSPGLAGPNEQFF. In DNA, the CDR3 is TGTGCCAGCTCGCCTGGACTAGCGGGGCCTAATGAGCAGTTCTTC.

The V gene is TRBV28, the J gene TRBJ2-7; no reliable D call. The CDR3 length is 13 residues. From germline, CDR1 is MDHEN and CDR2 SYDVKM. V was trimmed by 7 bases and J by 4 bases, leaving 14 bases between them. The CDR3 sequence: CASNPLDQYEQYF. The CDR3 bases are TGTGCCAGCAATCCCCTCGACCAGTACGAGCAGTACTTC.

This clone was detected only once. CDR3 DNA: TGTGCCTGGAGTGCGGGCTCTGGGGCCAACGTCCTGACTTTC. Amino acid sequence: CAWSAGSGANVLTF. This chain connects TRBV30 to TRBJ2-6; no firm D call. The ends were cut back, 1 base at V and 0 bases at J, with 4 bases in the middle. CDR3 length equals 14 residues. Germline V CDR1 and CDR2: GTSNPN, SVGIG (reference sequence).

The chain carries TRBV5-1 and TRBJ2-1; TRBD1 is a possible D gene (5 bases). Looked up from germline, CDR1 is SGHRS and CDR2 is YFSETQ. Trimming took off 0 bases at V and 7 bases at J, with 8 bases between the two ends. The CDR3 runs to 13 residues. CDR3 DNA: TGCGCCAGCAGCTTGGCAGGGCGGAATGAGCAGTTCTTC. This encodes CASSLAGRNEQFF.

A few counts support this clone. The junction does not match germline at one end; this may be a read error. The V gene is TRBV7-2, the J gene TRBJ2-7; D is perhaps TRBD1 or TRBD2 (5 bases each). The CDR3 extends over 14 amino acids. The germline V gene has CDR1 SGHTA and CDR2 FQGNSA. The CDR3 sequence is CASSLATGDYEQYF. DNA for the CDR3: TGTGCCAGCAGCCTAGCTACAGGAGACTACGAGCAGTACTTC.

J is TRBJ2-7 and V is TRBV27, with TRBD2 matching over 7 bases. Losses at the gene ends were 0 bases for V and 6 bases for J; bases not matched to a gene: 8. This CDR3 contains 15 residues. Germline loops: CDR1 MNHEY, CDR2 SMNVEV (reference sequence). The CDR3 protein is CASSLSTSGAVEQYF. In nucleotides, the CDR3 is TGTGCCAGCAGTTTATCGACCAGCGGGGCGGTCGAGCAGTACTTC.

This clone has a single count. This rearrangement joins TRBV19 to TRBJ2-3; D is undetermined. CDR3 length equals 16 residues. The V end lost 4 bases, the J end lost 0 bases, and 14 bases lay between the germline ends. Germline V gene sequence: CDR1 LNHDA, CDR2 SQIVND (reference sequence). CDR3 DNA sequence: TGTGCCAGTAGTACAACAGTTTTCCCTAGCACAGATACGCAGTATTTT. The encoded protein is CASSTTVFPSTDTQYF.

This sequence joins TRBV15 and TRBJ2-2; tentatively, D is TRBD2 (5 bases). The V gene lost 8 bases and the J gene lost 3 bases, with 16 bases spanning the gap. This CDR3 is 15 amino acids long. The germline gives CDR1 LNHNV, CDR2 YYDKDF (reference sequence). CDR3 residues: CATREGADDTGELFF. The CDR3 DNA follows: TGTGCCACCCGAGAAGGAGCGGACGACACCGGGGAGCTGTTTTTT.

The chain combines TRBV18 with TRBJ2-5, with 7 bases identical to TRBD1. Germline trimming cut 5 bases from V and 1 base from J; bases unmatched to any gene: 4. The CDR3 is 14 amino acids. Germline V lookup: CDR1 KGHSH, CDR2 LQKENI. The CDR3: CASSSRTGQETQYF. The CDR3 bases are TGTGCCAGCTCATCACGGACAGGCCAAGAGACCCAGTACTTC.

This sequence joins TRBV30 and TRBJ1-2; possible D gene TRBD1, 5 bases. Trimming pared 0 bases from V and 8 bases from J, leaving 16 bases between. The CDR3 runs to 14 residues. Germline V gene data show CDR1 as GTSNPN and CDR2 as SVGIG (reference sequence). CDR3: CAWSVTGGLGGYTF. The CDR3 DNA reads as TGTGCCTGGAGTGTTACGGGGGGTCTAGGAGGCTACACCTTC.